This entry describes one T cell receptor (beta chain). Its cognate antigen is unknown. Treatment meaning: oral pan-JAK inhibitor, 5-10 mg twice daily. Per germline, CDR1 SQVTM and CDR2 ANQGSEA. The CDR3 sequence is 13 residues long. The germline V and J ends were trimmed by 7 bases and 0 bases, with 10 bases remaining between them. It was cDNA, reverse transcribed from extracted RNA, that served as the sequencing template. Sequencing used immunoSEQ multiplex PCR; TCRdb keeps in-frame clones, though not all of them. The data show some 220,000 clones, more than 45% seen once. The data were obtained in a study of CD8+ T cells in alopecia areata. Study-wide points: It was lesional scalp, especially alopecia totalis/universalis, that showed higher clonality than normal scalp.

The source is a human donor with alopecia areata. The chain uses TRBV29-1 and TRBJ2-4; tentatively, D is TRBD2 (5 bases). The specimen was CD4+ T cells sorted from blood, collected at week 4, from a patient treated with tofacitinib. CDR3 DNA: TGCAGCGGCAGAGGACTAGCCAAAAACATTCAGTACTTC. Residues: CSGRGLAKNIQYF.